Listed below are T cell receptor beta chains from one sample, sequenced in a study of T cells in localized non-small cell lung cancer. Libraries were prepared by immunoSEQ multiplex PCR; TCRdb keeps only in-frame clonotypes and omits some of them. In the table there are around 91,000 clones, roughly 87% of which are singletons. The specimen was peripheral blood, collected before any cancer treatment. The receptors shown here come from a man aged 35 to 69 with stage I squamous cell lung carcinoma. The CDR3 runs from the conserved cysteine through the conserved F or W.

V,J,CDR3
TRBV5-1,TRBJ2-1,CASSLDAGGPGNEQFF
TRBV5-1,TRBJ2-5,CASSYVVTGETQYF
TRBV5-1,TRBJ1-5,CASSLGDGNQPQHF
TRBV27,TRBJ1-5,CASSRDRYQPQHF
TRBV19,TRBJ1-4,CASSIAGTMTNEKLFF
TRBV6-5,TRBJ2-7,CASSYSTNGAYEQYF
TRBV4-3,TRBJ1-5,CASSQELAGGGQPQHF
TRBV5-1,TRBJ1-1,CASSLGGAETEAFF
TRBV5-1,TRBJ2-5,CASSALTGDDETQYF
TRBV30,TRBJ1-1,CAWRRLRDTAFF
TRBV19,TRBJ1-5,CASRYTGVSNQPQHF
TRBV5-1,TRBJ1-1,CASSAGGGETEAFF
TRBV6-5,TRBJ1-5,CASSPSGVSNQPQHF
TRBV6-5,TRBJ1-1,CASIPSGTREAFF
TRBV29-1,TRBJ1-2,CSVFKDYGYTF
TRBV27,TRBJ2-5,CASKGLSLAQETQYF
TRBV7-9,TRBJ2-7,CASSLAGKGEQYF
TRBV18,TRBJ1-6,CASSSAGTPHNSPLHF
TRBV7-9,TRBJ2-5,CASSFGAGETQYF
TRBV18,TRBJ1-2,CASSPTTGFLYGGYTF
TRBV6-1,TRBJ1-1,CASSEYFVGNTEAFF
TRBV4-2,TRBJ1-2,CASSQDQTGPGGYTF
TRBV5-4,TRBJ2-6,CASSKGLSFTSGANVLTF
TRBV28,TRBJ1-1,CASRGSGTGMFYTEAFF
TRBV18,TRBJ2-1,CASSPVGDDEQFF
TRBV7-2,TRBJ1-3,CASSLEGNAGNTIYF
TRBV6-5,TRBJ1-5,CASSYTSGNQPQHF
TRBV28,TRBJ1-5,CASIGGQGTQPQHF
TRBV5-1,TRBJ1-1,CASSLLTGQNTEAFF
TRBV7-3,TRBJ2-2,CASSLTGGANTGELFF
TRBV6-5,TRBJ2-1,CASTRGNEQFF
TRBV19,TRBJ1-1,CASSISGPNTEAFF
TRBV6-5,TRBJ2-7,CASRVQGSSYEQYF
TRBV5-1,TRBJ1-3,CASSLGGTGVGNTIYF
TRBV12-5,TRBJ1-5,CASGPGTGGNQPQHF
TRBV7-9,TRBJ1-1,CASSIREYTEAFF
TRBV5-1,TRBJ2-1,CASSFQVSTFSSNEQFF
TRBV29-1,TRBJ2-7,CSVEGVGHSSYEQYF
TRBV4-3,TRBJ2-7,CASSLSMGSPYEQYF
TRBV18,TRBJ1-1,CASSPLQDGHMNTEAFF
TRBV29-1,TRBJ2-4,CSVVSGRSNIQYF
TRBV5-4,TRBJ1-3,CASSLSLSSGNTIYF
TRBV29-1,TRBJ2-5,CSVVQGTQTQYF
TRBV29-1,TRBJ2-1,CSVESKSSSYNEQFF
TRBV7-9,TRBJ2-7,CASSLAGSREQYF